The 24 T cell receptor beta chains below come from one sample, sequenced in a study of blood T cells in healthy people across ages (dated by TCRdb to about 2015). Libraries were made using 5' RACE. For sequencing, an Illumina HiSeq 2500 was employed. A second PCR of roughly 6 to 12 cycles was performed with a sample-barcoded 5' primer and a J-beta primer mix. In TCRdb, the public reads were trimmed at Q25 with fastp and aligned with MiXCR, with productive beta chains retained. Each record represents a unique CDR3 protein, reported with the most common genes and DNA among its rows. Recorded for this sample are roughly 2 million distinct CDR3 sequences; roughly 49% of them occurred a single time. The top ten constitute less than 2.5% of the sample. Specimen: blood. The receptors originated from a woman in her thirties or forties in good health.

This clonotype was seen a handful of times. The chain employs TRBV20-1 and TRBJ2-7, with D uncertain. The V and J ends lost 3 bases and 3 bases respectively, with 15 bases between them. The CDR3 consists of 14 residues. Looked up from germline, CDR1 is DFQATT and CDR2 is SNEGSKA (reference sequence). CDR3 sequence: CSASGRSLSYEQYF. The CDR3 DNA is TGCAGTGCTAGTGGTAGGTCTCTCAGCTACGAGCAGTACTTC.

This chain connects TRBV4-2 to TRBJ2-7; 8 nucleotides match TRBD1. The J call may be in error: the DNA end matches TRBJ2-5 better. The CDR3 is 14 amino acids. Germline V CDR1 and CDR2: LGHNA, YNFKEQ. CDR3 bases: TGTGCCAGCAGCCAAACAGGGGGTTTGAAGACCCAGTACTTC. It specifies CASSQTGGLKTQYF.

This clonotype was detected only a few times. This sequence joins TRBV6-1 and TRBJ2-7; D perhaps matches TRBD2 (7 bases). Germline V gene data show CDR1 as MNHNS and CDR2 as SASEGT. This CDR3 is 13 amino acids long. V lost 6 bases to trimming and J lost 5 bases, with 14 bases between them. The CDR3 bases are TGTGCCAGCAGGGGAGGGGGGTACCACGAGCAGTACTTC. This codes for CASRGGGYHEQYF.

This sequence joins TRBV27 and TRBJ1-5; perhaps TRBD1 as D (6 bases). Germline V gene lookup returns CDR1 MNHEY and CDR2 SMNVEV (reference sequence). The CDR3 loop spans 14 amino acids. V was trimmed by 5 bases and J by 5 bases, leaving 13 bases between them. The CDR3 DNA reads TGTGCCAGCAGTCAACAGGGCCGCTATCAGCCCCAGCATTTT. Translated: CASSQQGRYQPQHF.

This chain links TRBV7-2 with TRBJ2-1; D may be TRBD1 (6 bases). V was pared by 1 base and J by 9 bases, with 16 bases between. The length of the CDR3 is 15 residues. In germline, CDR1 is SGHTA, CDR2 FQGNSA. CDR3 loop: CASSLGTAKPAEQFF. CDR3 nucleotide sequence: TGTGCCAGCAGCTTAGGGACAGCTAAGCCTGCTGAGCAGTTCTTC.

This rearrangement joins TRBV6-6 to TRBJ2-7; 9 nucleotides align to TRBD2. Trimming cost V 7 bases and J 2 bases; bases outside gene matches: 6. The length of the CDR3 is 14 residues. CDR1 and CDR2 from the germline V gene are MNHNY and SVGAGI (reference sequence). For the CDR3, the DNA is TGTGCCAGCATCCCGGGACTAGCCCCCTACGAGCAGTACTTC. This codes for CASIPGLAPYEQYF.

This chain joins TRBV28 and TRBJ1-6; D unresolved. There are 15 residues in the CDR3. Trimming took 9 bases from V and 0 from J, leaving 12 bases between them. The V gene's germline CDR1 is MDHEN and CDR2 SYDVKM. CDR3 region: CASRTPSSYNSPLHF. CDR3 coding DNA: TGTGCCAGTAGGACCCCTAGCTCCTATAATTCACCCCTCCACTTT.

The chain links TRBV9 to TRBJ2-1; D remains ambiguous. V lost 0 bases and J 4 bases, leaving 8 bases between the germline ends. The CDR3 is 14 amino acids. Germline loops: CDR1 SGDLS, CDR2 YYNGEE. The CDR3 sequence: CASSVGPGYNEQFF. CDR3 bases: TGTGCCAGCAGCGTAGGGCCAGGATACAATGAGCAGTTCTTC.

This chain joins TRBV20-1 and TRBJ1-2; 8 bases match TRBD1. This CDR3 spans 16 amino acids. Looked up from germline, CDR1 is DFQATT and CDR2 is SNEGSKA (reference sequence). J was trimmed by 9 bases and V by 1 base; bases with no gene match: 16. As DNA, the CDR3 is TGCAGTGCTAGAGGTGATACAGGGGGTCCCCTCAGGAGCTACACCTTC. This sequence encodes CSARGDTGGPLRSYTF.

V and J are TRBV6-2 or TRBV6-3 and TRBJ2-7; TRBD1 aligns across 7 bases. The V gene's germline CDR1 is MNHEY and CDR2 SVGEGT. This CDR3 contains 15 residues. V shed 3 bases, J shed 0 bases, and the junction held 5 bases outside the gene matches. The CDR3 is CASSYGTDSSYEQYF. Written as DNA, the CDR3 is TGTGCCAGCAGTTATGGGACAGACAGCTCCTACGAGCAGTACTTC.

V gene TRBV5-1 combines with J gene TRBJ1-2, with TRBD1 matching over 7 bases. CDR3 length equals 14 residues. The V and J ends lost 4 bases and 6 bases, in that order; junction bases with no gene match: 9. Germline V CDR1 and CDR2: SGHRS, YFSETQ. The CDR3 spells CASSPRDSANGYTF. In nucleotides, the CDR3 is TGCGCCAGCAGCCCACGGGACAGTGCGAATGGCTACACCTTC.

The V and J genes are TRBV20-1 and TRBJ2-7; 7 bases align to TRBD2. V was pared by 5 bases and J by 0 bases, with 16 bases of the junction left unmatched. This CDR3 has 17 amino acids. Germline CDR1 DFQATT, CDR2 SNEGSKA (reference sequence). This chain's CDR3 is CSAALSPLAVDSYEQYF. The CDR3 DNA reads as TGCAGTGCTGCTCTATCCCCCCTAGCGGTTGACTCCTACGAGCAGTACTTC.

Many counts were recorded for this clonotype. V usage is TRBV27 and J usage is TRBJ2-5; D tentatively fits TRBD1 or TRBD2 (5 bases each). The V end lost 5 bases, the J end lost 2 bases, and 12 bases lay between the germline ends. The CDR3 spans 14 residues. CDR1 and CDR2 (germline): MNHEY, SMNVEV (reference sequence). CDR3 amino acids: CASSPGRLQETQYF. Here the CDR3 DNA reads TGTGCCAGCAGTCCGGGACGACTACAAGAGACCCAGTACTTC.

This clonotype was recorded a few times. The chain carries TRBV20-1 and TRBJ1-5; D uncertain. The CDR3 sequence is 14 residues long. V gave up 1 base and J gave up 0 bases, with 7 bases separating them. Germline V lookup: CDR1 DFQATT, CDR2 SNEGSKA (reference sequence). The CDR3 loop is CSARVGNSNQPQHF. For the CDR3, the DNA is TGCAGTGCTAGAGTGGGGAATAGCAATCAGCCCCAGCATTTT.

This clonotype was counted between two and nine times. The chain is built from TRBV20-1 and TRBJ2-5; D not certain. The germline V gene has CDR1 DFQATT and CDR2 SNEGSKA (reference sequence). V lost 6 bases to trimming and J lost 4 bases, with 12 bases between them. The CDR3 is 12 amino acids. Here the CDR3 reads CSAEGVLETQYF. Written as DNA, the CDR3 is TGCAGTGCCGAAGGTGTATTAGAGACCCAGTACTTC.

This clonotype has just a few counts. V gene TRBV24-1 combines with J gene TRBJ2-1, with 9 positions matching TRBD1. With 3 bases clipped from V and 6 bases from J, the junction kept 5 bases outside the gene matches. Germline CDR1 reads KGHDR; CDR2 reads SFDVKD. The CDR3 is made up of 15 amino acids. CDR3 sequence reads: CATSDPGTGINEQFF. CDR3 nucleotide sequence: TGTGCCACCAGTGATCCCGGGACAGGGATCAATGAGCAGTTCTTC.

This clonotype came up a few times. The genes are TRBV20-1 and TRBJ2-3; D gene uncertain. The germline V and J ends were trimmed by 6 bases and 5 bases, with 9 bases remaining between them. CDR3 length: 11 residues. Germline V gene lookup returns CDR1 DFQATT and CDR2 SNEGSKA (reference sequence). The CDR3 region is CSAASVDTQYF. The CDR3 DNA follows: TGCAGTGCCGCCTCGGTAGATACGCAGTATTTT.

The sample holds a few counts of this clonotype. The chain joins TRBV4-3 to TRBJ2-3; possibly TRBD1 for D (5 bases). V lost 1 base, J lost 3 bases, and 11 bases lay in between. The CDR3 spans 15 residues. Germline V CDR1 and CDR2: LGHNA, YSLEER. The DNA for the CDR3 is TGCGCCAGCAGCCAAGGCAGGGCAAGAACAGATACGCAGTATTTT. Amino acid sequence: CASSQGRARTDTQYF.

The V and J genes are TRBV28 and TRBJ2-5; the D gene could be TRBD1 or TRBD2 (5 bases each). With 2 bases removed from V and 4 bases from J, the gap between germline ends came to 14 bases. There are 15 residues in the CDR3. Germline CDR1 and CDR2: MDHEN and SYDVKM. CDR3 in amino acids: CASSLIPGLGETQYF. In nucleotides, the CDR3 is TGTGCCAGCAGTTTAATTCCGGGGCTAGGAGAGACCCAGTACTTC.

In its sample, this clonotype was seen a few times. This rearrangement joins TRBV7-2 to TRBJ2-5; tentatively, D is TRBD2 (6 bases). This CDR3 is 15 amino acids long. The germline CDR1 and CDR2 sequences are SGHTA and FQGNSA. V lost 6 bases and J 11 bases, leaving 25 bases between the germline ends. Here the CDR3 reads CASSRTGTLGEEQYF. For the CDR3, the DNA is TGTGCCAGCAGTAGAACCGGGACTCTAGGGGAGGAGCAGTACTTC.

The chain couples TRBV29-1 to TRBJ2-7, with 10 bases that match TRBD1. The end of the DNA fits TRBJ2-5 better, so the J call may be wrong. The CDR3 totals 13 residues. Germline CDR1 is SQVTM and CDR2 is ANQGSEA. The CDR3 region has the DNA TGCAGCGGTAGACAGGGGGCAGGGGAGACCCAGTACTTC. It encodes CSGRQGAGETQYF.

This chain joins TRBV7-8 and TRBJ1-2; no reliable D call. V was pared by 5 bases and J by 5 bases, with 9 bases between. The CDR3 is made up of 12 amino acids. The germline V gene has CDR1 SGHVS and CDR2 FQNEAQ. Written as DNA, the CDR3 is TGTGCCAGCAGCCAACAGCAGTATGGCTACACCTTC. Translation: CASSQQQYGYTF.

Only a few counts were recorded for this clonotype. The chain employs TRBV18 and TRBJ2-7, with D possibly matching TRBD1 (6 bases). CDR3 length equals 14 residues. V shed 4 bases and J shed 3 bases, with 13 bases lying between them. Germline-derived CDR1 and CDR2 are KGHSH and LQKENI. This CDR3 is CASSLNQDSYEQYF. In DNA form, the CDR3 reads TGTGCCAGCTCACTCAATCAGGACAGCTACGAGCAGTACTTC.

With regard to this clonotype: The junction and the germline gene differ at one end; a read error may be behind it. V and J are TRBV5-1 and TRBJ1-6, with 9 bases that match TRBD1. The germline gives CDR1 SGHRS, CDR2 YFSETQ. This CDR3 is built from 15 residues. This chain's CDR3 is CASSLTGGYDSLLHF. Here the CDR3 DNA reads TGCGCCAGCAGCTTGACAGGGGGCTATGATTCACTCCTCCACTTT. The complete variable domain, with remaining parts taken from reference TRBV5-1 and TRBJ1-6, reads KAGVTQTPRYLIKTRGQQVTLSCSPISGHRSVSWYQQTPGQGLQFLFEYFSETQRNKGNFPGRFSGRQFSNSRSEMNVSTLELGDSALYLCASSLTGGYDSLLHFGNGTRLTVT.